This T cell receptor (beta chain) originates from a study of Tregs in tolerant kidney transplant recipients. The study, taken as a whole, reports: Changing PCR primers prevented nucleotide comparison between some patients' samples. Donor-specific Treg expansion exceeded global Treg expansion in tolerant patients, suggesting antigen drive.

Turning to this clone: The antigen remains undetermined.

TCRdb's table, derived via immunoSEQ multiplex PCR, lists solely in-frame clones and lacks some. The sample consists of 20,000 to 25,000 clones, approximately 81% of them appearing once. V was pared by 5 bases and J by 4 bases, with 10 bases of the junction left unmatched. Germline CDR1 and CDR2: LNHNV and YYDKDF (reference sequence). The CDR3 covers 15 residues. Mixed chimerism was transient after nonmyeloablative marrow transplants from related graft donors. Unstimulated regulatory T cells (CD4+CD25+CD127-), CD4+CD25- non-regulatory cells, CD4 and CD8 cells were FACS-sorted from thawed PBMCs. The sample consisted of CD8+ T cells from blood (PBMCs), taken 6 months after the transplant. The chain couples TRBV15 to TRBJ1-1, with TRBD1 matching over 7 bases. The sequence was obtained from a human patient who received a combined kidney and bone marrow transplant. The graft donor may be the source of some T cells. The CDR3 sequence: CATSVARDSGTEAFF. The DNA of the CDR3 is TGTGCCACCAGCGTAGCGAGGGACAGCGGCACTGAAGCTTTCTTT.